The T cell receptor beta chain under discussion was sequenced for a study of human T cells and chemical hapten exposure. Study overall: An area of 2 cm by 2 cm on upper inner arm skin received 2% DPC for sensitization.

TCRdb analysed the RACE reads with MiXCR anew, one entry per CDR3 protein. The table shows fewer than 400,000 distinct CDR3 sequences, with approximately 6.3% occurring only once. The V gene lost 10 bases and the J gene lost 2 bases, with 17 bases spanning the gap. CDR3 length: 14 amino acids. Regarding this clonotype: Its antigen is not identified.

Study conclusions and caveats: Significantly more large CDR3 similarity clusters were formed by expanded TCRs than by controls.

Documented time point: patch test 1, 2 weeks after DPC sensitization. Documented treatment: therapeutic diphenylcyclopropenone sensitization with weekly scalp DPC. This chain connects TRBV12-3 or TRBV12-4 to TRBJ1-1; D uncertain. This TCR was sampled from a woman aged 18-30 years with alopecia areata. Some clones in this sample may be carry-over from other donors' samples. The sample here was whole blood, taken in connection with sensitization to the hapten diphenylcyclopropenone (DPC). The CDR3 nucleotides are TGTGCCACCACCCGTGGCGGGTTCAACACTGAAGCTTTCTTT. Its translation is CATTRGGFNTEAFF.